A selection of T cell receptor beta chains follows, all from one sample in a study of Ad26.COV2.S vaccination and SARS-CoV-2 variants. Clones were sequenced by immunoSEQ multiplex PCR, and TCRdb holds only the in-frame ones, with some missing. Of about 680,000 clones in the sample, about 90% are singletons; the top ten hold over 1.3%. Here the sequenced sample was peripheral blood, taken in a trial of Ad26.COV2.S vaccine versus placebo. These receptor sequences come from a person aged 18-65 years who received the Ad26.COV2.S COVID-19 vaccine or a placebo. Each CDR3 is given with its conserved first and last residue. D genes are given only for firm matches. Size tells how often a clone was seen (once, few, many) or the class of an expanded clone, and some rows leave it out.

V gene	D gene	J gene	clone size	CDR3 protein	CDR3 DNA
TRBV9	.	TRBJ2-3	.	CASSAGVDTQYF	TGTGCCAGCAGCGCCGGGGTAGATACGCAGTATTTT
TRBV24-1	.	TRBJ2-1	once	CATSDTRYEQFF	TGTGCCACCAGTGATACCAGGTACGAGCAGTTCTTC
TRBV12-3/TRBV12-4	.	TRBJ2-7	.	CASSLGGSYEQYF	TGTGCCAGCAGTTTGGGAGGAAGCTACGAGCAGTACTTC
TRBV6-5	.	TRBJ2-7	few	CASSTSGTVLYEQYF	TGTGCCAGCAGTACCTCCGGGACGGTGCTCTACGAGCAGTACTTC
TRBV10-3	TRBD1	TRBJ2-1	.	CAISEWDSHSYNEQFF	TGTGCCATCAGTGAGTGGGACAGCCACTCCTACAATGAGCAGTTCTTC
TRBV10-3	.	TRBJ1-4	medium-sized	CAISGGGNEKLFF	TGTGCCATCAGTGGAGGGGGTAATGAAAAACTGTTTTTT
TRBV10-1	TRBD2	TRBJ2-1	.	CASSEGSGRVYEQFF	TGCGCCAGCAGTGAAGGTAGCGGGAGGGTGTATGAGCAGTTCTTC
TRBV18	.	TRBJ1-1	.	CASSPTGPTEAFF	TGTGCCAGCTCACCGACCGGACCCACTGAAGCTTTCTTT
TRBV6-5	TRBD2	TRBJ2-5	.	CASRTSAYQETQYF	TGTGCCAGCAGGACTAGCGCGTACCAAGAGACCCAGTACTTC
TRBV11-2	.	TRBJ1-1	once	CASSPGTPNTEAFF	TGTGCCAGCAGCCCAGGGACCCCGAACACTGAAGCTTTCTTT
TRBV10-3	.	TRBJ1-2	.	CAISESGGDGYTF	TGTGCCATCAGTGAGTCCGGGGGAGATGGCTACACCTTC
TRBV27	.	TRBJ1-6	.	CASSLSISSYNSPLHF	TGTGCCAGCAGTTTATCGATTAGCTCCTATAATTCACCCCTCCACTTT
TRBV18	.	TRBJ1-5	.	CASSESGDQPQHF	TGTGCCAGCTCAGAGTCAGGGGATCAGCCCCAGCATTTT
TRBV2	TRBD1	TRBJ2-7	.	CASRAPGQGAYEQYF	TGTGCCAGCAGGGCTCCGGGACAGGGGGCCTACGAGCAGTACTTC
TRBV2	.	TRBJ2-1	.	CATAWQGQVEQFF	TGTGCCACCGCGTGGCAGGGTCAGGTTGAGCAGTTCTTC
TRBV14	.	TRBJ2-1	.	CASSQDPHSYNEQFF	TGTGCCAGCAGCCAAGATCCCCATTCCTACAATGAGCAGTTCTTC
TRBV19	TRBD1	TRBJ2-2	.	CASSIQGAPGELFF	TGTGCCAGTAGTATCCAGGGGGCCCCCGGGGAGCTGTTTTTT
TRBV30	.	TRBJ1-2	.	CAWSVDVSLGYGYTF	TGTGCCTGGAGTGTAGATGTCTCCTTAGGCTATGGCTACACCTTC
TRBV10-3	TRBD2	TRBJ2-5	.	CAISESLAGHTGETQYF	TGTGCCATCAGTGAGTCTTTAGCGGGACATACGGGAGAGACCCAGTACTTC
TRBV4-1	TRBD1	TRBJ1-4	.	CASSGDRGNEKLFF	TGCGCCAGCAGTGGCGACAGGGGGAATGAAAAACTGTTTTTT
TRBV24-1	.	TRBJ1-5	.	CATSGRDGNNQPQHF	TGTGCCACCAGTGGCCGGGACGGAAACAATCAGCCCCAGCATTTT
TRBV7-3	.	TRBJ1-1	once	CASSPGPMNTEAFF	TGTGCCAGCAGCCCGGGGCCTATGAACACTGAAGCTTTCTTT